This TCR beta chain comes out of a study of control samples from healthy donors and cancer patients. Some clones are missing from TCRdb's copy, which holds only in-frame ones; the method was immunoSEQ multiplex PCR. In the table there are fewer than 85,000 clones, around 93% of which are singletons. The CDR3 is 15 amino acids. The germline CDR1 and CDR2 sequences are LNHDA and SQIVND (reference sequence). V lost 6 bases, J lost 7 bases, and 19 bases lay in between. This chain links TRBV19 with TRBJ1-5; maybe TRBD1 (5 bases). The sequencing input was blood. The origin of this receptor is a woman aged 25 to 39 in good health. The CDR3 protein is CASRLERGFGQPQHF. As DNA, the CDR3 is TGTGCCAGTAGGCTTGAAAGGGGTTTTGGGCAGCCCCAGCATTTT.